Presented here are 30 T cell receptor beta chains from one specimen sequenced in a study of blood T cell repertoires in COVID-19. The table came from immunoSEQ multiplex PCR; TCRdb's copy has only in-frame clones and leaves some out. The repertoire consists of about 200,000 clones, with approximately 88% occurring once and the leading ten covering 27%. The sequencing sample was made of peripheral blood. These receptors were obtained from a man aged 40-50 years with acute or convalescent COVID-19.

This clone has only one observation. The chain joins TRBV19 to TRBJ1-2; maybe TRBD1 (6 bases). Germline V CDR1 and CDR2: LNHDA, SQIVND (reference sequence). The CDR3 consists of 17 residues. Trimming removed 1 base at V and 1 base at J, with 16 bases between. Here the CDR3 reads CASSIVPRDTYNYGYTF. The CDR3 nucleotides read TGTGCCAGTAGTATAGTACCTCGGGACACTTATAACTATGGCTACACCTTC.

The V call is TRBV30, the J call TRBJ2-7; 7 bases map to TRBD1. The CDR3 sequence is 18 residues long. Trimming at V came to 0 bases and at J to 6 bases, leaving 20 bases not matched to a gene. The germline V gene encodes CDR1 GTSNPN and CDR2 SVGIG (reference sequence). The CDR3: CAWSVVGQVGPWGTEQYF. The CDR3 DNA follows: TGTGCCTGGAGTGTGGTTGGACAGGTAGGCCCCTGGGGGACCGAGCAGTACTTC.

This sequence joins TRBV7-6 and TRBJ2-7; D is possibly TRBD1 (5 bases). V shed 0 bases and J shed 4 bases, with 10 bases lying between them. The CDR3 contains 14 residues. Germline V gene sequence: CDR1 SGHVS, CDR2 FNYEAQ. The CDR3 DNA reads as TGTGCCAGCAGCTTAGCGGGGCAAAGGTACGAGCAGTACTTC. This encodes CASSLAGQRYEQYF.

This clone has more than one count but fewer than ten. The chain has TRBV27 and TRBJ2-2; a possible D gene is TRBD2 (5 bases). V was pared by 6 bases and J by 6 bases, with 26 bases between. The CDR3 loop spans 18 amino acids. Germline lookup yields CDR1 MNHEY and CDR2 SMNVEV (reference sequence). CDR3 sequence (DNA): TGTGCCAGCAGCAACCCCCGCCGGGGTGGGTTATGGGCCGGGGAGCTGTTTTTT. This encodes CASSNPRRGGLWAGELFF.

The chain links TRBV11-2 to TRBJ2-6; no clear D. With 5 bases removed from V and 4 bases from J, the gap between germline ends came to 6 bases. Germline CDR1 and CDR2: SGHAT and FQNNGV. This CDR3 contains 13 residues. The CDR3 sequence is CASSRSGANVLTF. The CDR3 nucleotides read TGTGCCAGCAGCCGGTCGGGGGCCAACGTCCTGACTTTC. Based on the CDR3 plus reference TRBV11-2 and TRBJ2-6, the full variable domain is EAGVAQSPRYKIIEKRQSVAFWCNPISGHATLYWYQQILGQGPKLLIQFQNNGVVDDSQLPKDRFSAERLKGVDSTLKIQPAKLEDSAVYLCASSRSGANVLTFGAGSRLTVL.

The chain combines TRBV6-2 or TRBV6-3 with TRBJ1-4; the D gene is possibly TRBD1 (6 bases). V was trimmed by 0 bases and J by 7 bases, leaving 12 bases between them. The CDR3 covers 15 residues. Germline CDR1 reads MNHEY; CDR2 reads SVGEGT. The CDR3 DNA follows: TGTGCCAGCAGTTACTCGACAACAGGGCGTGAAAAACTGTTTTTT. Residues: CASSYSTTGREKLFF.

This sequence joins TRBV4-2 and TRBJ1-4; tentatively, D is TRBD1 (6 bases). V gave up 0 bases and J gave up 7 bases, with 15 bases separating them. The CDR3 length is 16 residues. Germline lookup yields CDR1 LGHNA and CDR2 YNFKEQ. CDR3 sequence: CASSQDSNREGEKLFF. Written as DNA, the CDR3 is TGTGCCAGCAGCCAAGATAGTAACAGGGAGGGTGAAAAACTGTTTTTT.

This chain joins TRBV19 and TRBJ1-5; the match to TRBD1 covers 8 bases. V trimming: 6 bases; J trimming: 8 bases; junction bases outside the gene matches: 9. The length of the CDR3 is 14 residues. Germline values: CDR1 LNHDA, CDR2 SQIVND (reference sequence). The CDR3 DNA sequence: TGTGCCAGTAGGGACAGGGTGGATGGGGAGCCCCAGCATTTT. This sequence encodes CASRDRVDGEPQHF.

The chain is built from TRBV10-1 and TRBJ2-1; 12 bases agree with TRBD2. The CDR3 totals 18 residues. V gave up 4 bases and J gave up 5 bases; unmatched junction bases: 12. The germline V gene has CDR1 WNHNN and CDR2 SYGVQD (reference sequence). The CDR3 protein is CASSGLAGDGRDHNEQFF. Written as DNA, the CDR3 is TGCGCCAGCAGTGGACTAGCGGGAGATGGACGGGATCACAATGAGCAGTTCTTC.

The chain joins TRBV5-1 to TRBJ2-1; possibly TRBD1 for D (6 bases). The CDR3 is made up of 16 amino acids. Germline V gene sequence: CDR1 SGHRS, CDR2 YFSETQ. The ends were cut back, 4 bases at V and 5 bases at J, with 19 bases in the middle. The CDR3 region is CASSRRTGSGDNEQFF. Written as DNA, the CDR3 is TGCGCCAGCAGCCGCCGAACAGGGTCTGGCGACAATGAGCAGTTCTTC. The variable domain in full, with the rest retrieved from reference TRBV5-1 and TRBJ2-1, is KAGVTQTPRYLIKTRGQQVTLSCSPISGHRSVSWYQQTPGQGLQFLFEYFSETQRNKGNFPGRFSGRQFSNSRSEMNVSTLELGDSALYLCASSRRTGSGDNEQFFGPGTRLTVL.

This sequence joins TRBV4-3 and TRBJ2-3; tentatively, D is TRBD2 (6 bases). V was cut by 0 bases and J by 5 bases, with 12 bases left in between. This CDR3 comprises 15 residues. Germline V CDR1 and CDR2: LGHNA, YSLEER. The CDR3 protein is CASSQDGGVGDTQYF. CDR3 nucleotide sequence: TGCGCCAGCAGCCAAGACGGGGGAGTCGGAGATACGCAGTATTTT.

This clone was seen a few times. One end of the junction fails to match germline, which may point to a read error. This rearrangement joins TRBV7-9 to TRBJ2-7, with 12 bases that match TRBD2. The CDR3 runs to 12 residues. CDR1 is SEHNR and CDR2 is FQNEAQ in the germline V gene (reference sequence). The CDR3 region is CASRTSSGRAWF. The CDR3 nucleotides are TGTGCCAGCAGAACCTCTAGCGGGAGGGCCTGGTTC. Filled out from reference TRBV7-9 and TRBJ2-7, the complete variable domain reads DTGVSQNPRHKITKRGQNVTFRCDPISEHNRLYWYRQTLGQGPEFLTYFQNEAQLEKSRLLSDRFSAERPKGSFSTLEIQRTEQGDSAMYLCASRTSSGRAWFGPGTRLTVT.

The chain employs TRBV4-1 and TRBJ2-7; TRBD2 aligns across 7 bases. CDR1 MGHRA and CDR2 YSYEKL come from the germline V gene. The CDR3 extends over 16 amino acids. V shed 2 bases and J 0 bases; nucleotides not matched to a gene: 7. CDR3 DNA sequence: TGCGCCAGCAGCCAATCGCTGCGGGAGCACTCCTACGAGCAGTACTTC. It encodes CASSQSLREHSYEQYF.

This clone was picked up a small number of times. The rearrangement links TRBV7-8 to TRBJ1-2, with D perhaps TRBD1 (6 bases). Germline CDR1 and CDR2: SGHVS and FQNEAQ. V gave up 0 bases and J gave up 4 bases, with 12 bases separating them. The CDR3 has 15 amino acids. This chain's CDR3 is CASSLALGAGYGYTF. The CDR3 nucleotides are TGTGCCAGCAGCTTAGCGCTGGGGGCAGGCTATGGCTACACCTTC.

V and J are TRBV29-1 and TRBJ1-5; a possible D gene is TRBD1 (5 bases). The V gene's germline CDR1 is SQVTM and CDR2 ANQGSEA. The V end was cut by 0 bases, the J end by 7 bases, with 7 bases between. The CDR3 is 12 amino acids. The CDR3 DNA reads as TGCAGCGTTGAAGATCAGGGACAGCCCCAGCATTTT. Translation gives CSVEDQGQPQHF.

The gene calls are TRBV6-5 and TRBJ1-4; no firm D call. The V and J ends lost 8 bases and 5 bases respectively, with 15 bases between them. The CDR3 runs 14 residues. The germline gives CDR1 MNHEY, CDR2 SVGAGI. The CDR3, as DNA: TGTGCCAGCCAAAGGACTCTCACCAATGAAAAACTGTTTTTT. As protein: CASQRTLTNEKLFF.

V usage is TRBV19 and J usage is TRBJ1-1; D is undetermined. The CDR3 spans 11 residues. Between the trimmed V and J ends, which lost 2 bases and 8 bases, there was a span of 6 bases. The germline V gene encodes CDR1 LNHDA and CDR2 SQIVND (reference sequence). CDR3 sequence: CASSIRLEAFF. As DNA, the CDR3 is TGTGCCAGTAGTATACGACTGGAAGCTTTCTTT.

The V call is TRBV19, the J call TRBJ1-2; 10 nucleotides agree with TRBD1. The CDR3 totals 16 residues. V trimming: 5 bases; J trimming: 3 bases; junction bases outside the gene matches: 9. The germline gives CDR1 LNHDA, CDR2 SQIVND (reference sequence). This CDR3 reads CASSFLGQGVDYGYTF. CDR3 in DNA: TGTGCCAGTAGTTTTCTCGGACAGGGGGTTGACTATGGCTACACCTTC.

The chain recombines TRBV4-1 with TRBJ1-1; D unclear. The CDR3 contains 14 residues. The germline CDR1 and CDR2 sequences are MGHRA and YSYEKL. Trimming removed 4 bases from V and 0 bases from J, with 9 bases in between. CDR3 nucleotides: TGCGCCAGCAGCCCTCAGACATTGAACACTGAAGCTTTCTTT. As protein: CASSPQTLNTEAFF.

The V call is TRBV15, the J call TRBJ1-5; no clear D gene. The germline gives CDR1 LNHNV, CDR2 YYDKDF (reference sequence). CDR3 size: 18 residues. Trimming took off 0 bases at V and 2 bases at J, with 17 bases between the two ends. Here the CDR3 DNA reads TGTGCCACCAGCAGAGATCTTGTGGGCAGATGGGGCAATCAGCCCCAGCATTTT. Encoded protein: CATSRDLVGRWGNQPQHF.

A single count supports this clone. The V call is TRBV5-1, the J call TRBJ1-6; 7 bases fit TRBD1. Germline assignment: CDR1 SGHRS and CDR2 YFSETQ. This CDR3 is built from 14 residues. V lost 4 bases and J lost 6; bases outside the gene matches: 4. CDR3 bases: TGCGCCAGCAGCAGGGACAGAGCTAATTCACCCCTCCACTTT. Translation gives CASSRDRANSPLHF. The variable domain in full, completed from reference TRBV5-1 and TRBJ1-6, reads KAGVTQTPRYLIKTRGQQVTLSCSPISGHRSVSWYQQTPGQGLQFLFEYFSETQRNKGNFPGRFSGRQFSNSRSEMNVSTLELGDSALYLCASSRDRANSPLHFGNGTRLTVT.

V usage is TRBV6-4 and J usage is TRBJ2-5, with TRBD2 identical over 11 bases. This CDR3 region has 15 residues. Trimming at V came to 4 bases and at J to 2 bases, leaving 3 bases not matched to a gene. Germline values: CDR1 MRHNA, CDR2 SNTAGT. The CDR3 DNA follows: TGTGCCAGCAGTGGGACTAGCGGGTCTCAAGAGACCCAGTACTTC. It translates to CASSGTSGSQETQYF.

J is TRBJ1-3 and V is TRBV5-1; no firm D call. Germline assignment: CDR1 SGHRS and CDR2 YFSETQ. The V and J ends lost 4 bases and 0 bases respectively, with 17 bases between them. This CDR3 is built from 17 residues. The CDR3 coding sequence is TGCGCCAGCAGCGGGCGACCCTTAGAAAGCTCTGGAAACACCATATATTTT. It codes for CASSGRPLESSGNTIYF.

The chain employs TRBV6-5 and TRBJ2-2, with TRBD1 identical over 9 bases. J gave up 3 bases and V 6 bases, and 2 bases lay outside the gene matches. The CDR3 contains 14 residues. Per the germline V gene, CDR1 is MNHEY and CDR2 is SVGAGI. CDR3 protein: CASRDRGDTGELFF. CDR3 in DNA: TGTGCCAGCAGAGACAGGGGGGACACCGGGGAGCTGTTTTTT.

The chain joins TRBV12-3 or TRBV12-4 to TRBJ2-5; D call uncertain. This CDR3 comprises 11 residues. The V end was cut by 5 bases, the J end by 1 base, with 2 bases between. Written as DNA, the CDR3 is TGTGCCAGCAGTCGCCAAGAGACCCAGTACTTC. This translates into CASSRQETQYF.

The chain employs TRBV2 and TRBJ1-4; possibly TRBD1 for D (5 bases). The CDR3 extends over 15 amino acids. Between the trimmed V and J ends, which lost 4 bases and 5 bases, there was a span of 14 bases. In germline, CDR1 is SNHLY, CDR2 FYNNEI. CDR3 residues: CASSGGGADNEKLFF. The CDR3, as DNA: TGTGCCAGCAGTGGGGGAGGGGCCGACAATGAAAAACTGTTTTTT.

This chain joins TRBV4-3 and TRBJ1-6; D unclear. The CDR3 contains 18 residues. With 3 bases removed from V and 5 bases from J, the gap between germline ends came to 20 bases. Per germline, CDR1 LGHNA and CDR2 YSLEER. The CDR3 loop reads CASSQTPRGQANNSPLHF. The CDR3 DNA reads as TGCGCCAGCAGCCAGACACCCCGGGGTCAGGCCAATAATTCACCCCTCCACTTT.

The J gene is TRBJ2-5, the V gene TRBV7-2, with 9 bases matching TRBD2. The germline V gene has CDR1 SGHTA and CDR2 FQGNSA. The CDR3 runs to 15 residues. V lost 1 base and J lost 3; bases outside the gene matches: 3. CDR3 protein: CASSLGGRAEETQYF. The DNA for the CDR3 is TGTGCCAGCAGCTTAGGCGGGAGGGCCGAAGAGACCCAGTACTTC.

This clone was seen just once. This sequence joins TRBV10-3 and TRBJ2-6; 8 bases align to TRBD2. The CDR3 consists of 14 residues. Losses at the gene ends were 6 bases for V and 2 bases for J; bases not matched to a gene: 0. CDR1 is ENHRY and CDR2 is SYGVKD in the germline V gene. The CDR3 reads CAISGGAGANVLTF. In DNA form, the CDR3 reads TGTGCCATCAGCGGGGGGGCTGGGGCCAACGTCCTGACTTTC.

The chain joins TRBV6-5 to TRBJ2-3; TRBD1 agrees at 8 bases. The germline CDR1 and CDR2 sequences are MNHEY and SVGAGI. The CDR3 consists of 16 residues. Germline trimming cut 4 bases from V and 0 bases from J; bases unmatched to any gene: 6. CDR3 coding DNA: TGTGCCAGCAGTTCTCCCGGACAGGGTAGCACAGATACGCAGTATTTT. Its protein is CASSSPGQGSTDTQYF.